A single count supports the clone carrying this T cell receptor (beta chain). Its specificity is unknown. Other DNA sequences from this sample encode an identical CDR3 as well. Described time point: baseline pretreatment blood. The treatment: 15 Gy SBRT to primary tumor, nephrectomy 4 weeks later. The data were obtained in a study of radiation and T cells in renal cell carcinoma. Study summary: Nephrectomy followed 15 Gy stereotactic body radiation by 4 weeks. Study conclusions and caveats: From baseline, blood top tumor clonotypes peaked at 2 weeks post-radiation.

Germline V gives CDR1 WNHNN, CDR2 SYGVQD (reference sequence). The V and J ends lost 3 bases and 6 bases, in that order; junction bases with no gene match: 2. The CDR3 has 12 amino acids. Repertoires were generated with immunoSEQ multiplex PCR, while TCRdb's copy carries only in-frame clones and drops some. This sample yields 70,000 to 95,000 clones, of which 82% are seen a single time; around 6.3% belongs to the top ten. The TCR originated in a man aged 55 to 69 with renal cell carcinoma. The sample was blood, taken from a patient whose treatment included radiotherapy and nephrectomy. The chain links TRBV10-1 to TRBJ2-7; 7 bases align to TRBD2. The CDR3 region has the DNA TGCGCCAGCAGTGAAGTAGCGGGCGAGCAGTACTTC. As protein: CASSEVAGEQYF.